These 30 T cell receptor beta chains were all obtained from the same sample, sequenced in a study of blood T cell repertoires in COVID-19 (TCRdb year 2020). The library was produced with the immunoSEQ multiplex PCR assay. TCRdb's version of the immuneACCESS table is confined to in-frame rearrangements and falls short of the full clone set. An unresolved V gene accounts for under half of the shortfall where checked; the remainder is of unknown origin. This sample lists tens of thousands of clones; around four fifths were detected once. The ten largest make up roughly 16% of the sample. Sequencing used peripheral blood. These receptors came from a human donor in a cohort sampled during active COVID-19.

A single count supports this clone. This sequence joins TRBV6-5 and TRBJ1-1, with D tentatively TRBD1 (6 bases). The germline gives CDR1 MNHEY, CDR2 SVGAGI. This CDR3 comprises 13 residues. V gave up 10 bases and J gave up 3 bases, with 15 bases separating them. CDR3 loop: CATIGQKYTEAFF. The CDR3 DNA sequence: TGTGCCACCATTGGACAGAAGTACACTGAAGCTTTCTTT.

The chain couples TRBV5-1 to TRBJ2-1; 9 bases match TRBD1. Per the germline V gene, CDR1 is SGHRS and CDR2 is YFSETQ. J lost 6 bases, V lost 3 bases, and 10 bases had no gene match. CDR3 size: 16 residues. CDR3 sequence: CASSYSGTGNFNEQFF. The CDR3 region has the DNA TGCGCCAGCAGCTATTCCGGGACAGGGAATTTCAATGAGCAGTTCTTC. Drawing the rest from reference TRBV5-1 and TRBJ2-1, the complete variable domain is KAGVTQTPRYLIKTRGQQVTLSCSPISGHRSVSWYQQTPGQGLQFLFEYFSETQRNKGNFPGRFSGRQFSNSRSEMNVSTLELGDSALYLCASSYSGTGNFNEQFFGPGTRLTVL.

The V call is TRBV19, the J call TRBJ1-1, with D tentatively TRBD1 (6 bases). V was shortened by 3 bases and J by 3 bases, with 8 bases between the two germline ends. The CDR3 totals 13 residues. Per the germline V gene, CDR1 is LNHDA and CDR2 is SQIVND (reference sequence). Here the CDR3 DNA reads TGTGCCAGTAGTATGAACAGGGACACTGAAGCTTTCTTT. Residues: CASSMNRDTEAFF.

The chain combines TRBV19 with TRBJ2-7; possible D gene TRBD1, 5 bases. Germline V gives CDR1 LNHDA, CDR2 SQIVND (reference sequence). The CDR3 loop spans 13 amino acids. V was cut by 0 bases and J by 3 bases, with 6 bases left in between. CDR3 coding DNA: TGTGCCAGTAGTATAGAAACAGGCTACGAGCAGTACTTC. Its translation: CASSIETGYEQYF.

The chain joins TRBV13 to TRBJ1-6; maybe TRBD1 (5 bases). V dropped 0 bases and J dropped 12 bases, with 12 bases sitting between them. Per germline, CDR1 PRHDT and CDR2 FYEKMQ (reference sequence). The CDR3 contains 14 residues. The CDR3 DNA follows: TGTGCCAGCAGCTTAGGTAAGGGGTTGAGACCCCTCCACTTT. It translates to CASSLGKGLRPLHF.

The J gene is TRBJ2-5, the V gene TRBV5-1; the D is unclear. Looked up from germline, CDR1 is SGHRS and CDR2 is YFSETQ. V shed 2 bases and J shed 9 bases, with 17 bases lying between them. This CDR3 contains 14 residues. The CDR3 reads CASSFGLEVRSQYF. CDR3 nucleotide sequence: TGCGCCAGCAGCTTTGGGTTAGAGGTGAGGTCCCAGTACTTC. The full variable domain, rest sourced from reference TRBV5-1 and TRBJ2-5, is KAGVTQTPRYLIKTRGQQVTLSCSPISGHRSVSWYQQTPGQGLQFLFEYFSETQRNKGNFPGRFSGRQFSNSRSEMNVSTLELGDSALYLCASSFGLEVRSQYFGPGTRLLVL.

This chain uses TRBV3-1 (or the pseudogene TRBV3-2) with TRBJ1-1, with D unclear. The CDR3 runs 14 residues. In germline, CDR1 is LGHDT, CDR2 YNNKEL (reference sequence). Trimming pared 0 bases from V and 6 bases from J, leaving 11 bases between. The CDR3: CASSQEGRAAEAFF. The CDR3 nucleotides are TGTGCCAGCAGCCAAGAGGGGAGGGCCGCTGAAGCTTTCTTT.

There are a few counts of this clone. This rearrangement joins TRBV4-1 to TRBJ2-7; TRBD2 matches 10 bases. With 0 bases clipped from V and 4 bases from J, the junction kept 9 bases outside the gene matches. CDR3 length: 17 amino acids. The germline V gene encodes CDR1 MGHRA and CDR2 YSYEKL. This CDR3 is CASSQEPLAGDPYEQYF. CDR3 bases: TGCGCCAGCAGCCAAGAACCCCTAGCGGGAGATCCTTACGAGCAGTACTTC.

The chain has TRBV7-9 and TRBJ1-1; D unclear. This CDR3 has 15 residues. Germline CDR1 is SEHNR and CDR2 is FQNEAQ (reference sequence). The ends were cut back, 2 bases at V and 8 bases at J, with 18 bases in the middle. Here the CDR3 reads CASSLTSGRGPEAFF. In nucleotides, the CDR3 is TGTGCCAGCAGCTTAACCAGTGGGCGCGGGCCCGAAGCTTTCTTT.

The chain uses TRBV7-6 and TRBJ2-1, with TRBD1 matching 8 bases. Germline-derived CDR1 and CDR2 are SGHVS and FNYEAQ. CDR3 length: 16 amino acids. The junction had 10 bases not matched to a gene; V was cut back by 6 bases and J by 3 bases. The CDR3: CASSLTGASDYNEQFF. The CDR3 DNA reads as TGTGCCAGCAGTCTGACAGGGGCAAGTGACTACAATGAGCAGTTCTTC.

The J gene is TRBJ1-5, the V gene TRBV4-1, with D perhaps matching TRBD1 (5 bases). Trimming removed 5 bases at V and 7 bases at J, with 15 bases between. In germline, CDR1 is MGHRA, CDR2 YSYEKL. CDR3 length: 14 amino acids. This chain's CDR3 is CASSKPEQDQPQHF. CDR3 DNA: TGCGCCAGCAGCAAACCGGAACAGGACCAGCCCCAGCATTTT.

The genes are TRBV10-2 and TRBJ2-3; 12 bases match TRBD2. CDR3 length: 15 residues. The V and J ends lost 4 bases and 4 bases, in that order; junction bases with no gene match: 3. CDR1 and CDR2 from the germline V gene are WSHSY and SAAADI. The CDR3 loop is CASSGTSGGSDTQYF. CDR3 nucleotides: TGCGCCAGCAGTGGCACTAGCGGGGGGTCAGATACGCAGTATTTT.

The chain is built from TRBV4-2 and TRBJ2-2; D perhaps matches TRBD2 (7 bases). The CDR3 is 18 amino acids. Looked up from germline, CDR1 is LGHNA and CDR2 is YNFKEQ. V was cut by 1 base and J by 6 bases, with 21 bases left in between. The CDR3 here is CASSQVGVGGRAAGELFF. DNA for the CDR3: TGTGCCAGCAGCCAAGTAGGTGTAGGGGGGAGGGCCGCCGGGGAGCTGTTTTTT.

The chain's CDR3 is CATQGQINTGELFF. The CDR3 DNA sequence: TGTGCCACCCAGGGACAGATCAACACCGGGGAGCTGTTTTTT. The chain uses TRBV24-1 and TRBJ2-2; 7 nucleotides line up with TRBD1. V shed 9 bases and J 2 bases; nucleotides not matched to a gene: 5. Germline V gene sequence: CDR1 KGHDR, CDR2 SFDVKD. The CDR3 contains 14 residues.

The chain joins TRBV6-2 or TRBV6-3 to TRBJ2-1, with D possibly TRBD2 on 7 matching bases. V lost 4 bases and J 7 bases, leaving 17 bases between the germline ends. In germline, CDR1 is MNHEY, CDR2 SVGEGT. This CDR3 has 15 residues. CDR3 nucleotides: TGTGCCAGCAGTTCCGGGGGCTGGGGAGGGAATGAGCAGTTCTTC. This encodes CASSSGGWGGNEQFF.

This sequence joins TRBV5-5 and TRBJ2-1; 7 positions agree with TRBD1. The germline CDR1 and CDR2 sequences are SGHKS and YYEKEE (reference sequence). The CDR3 runs 15 residues. The ends lost 3 bases at V and 10 bases at J; junction bases unmatched: 13. CDR3 bases: TGTGCCAGCAGCTCCGGTAACGACAGGGCGTGGGAGCAGTTCTTC. Protein: CASSSGNDRAWEQFF.

This rearrangement joins TRBV2 to TRBJ2-7, with D possibly being TRBD1 (5 bases). V lost 4 bases to trimming and J lost 3 bases, with 10 bases between them. The CDR3 sequence is 13 residues long. Germline CDR1 and CDR2: SNHLY and FYNNEI. The CDR3 DNA reads TGTGCCAGCAGTGCCGACAGTGGCTACGAGCAGTACTTC. The encoded protein is CASSADSGYEQYF.

This chain joins TRBV5-1 and TRBJ1-2, with TRBD1 matching over 9 bases. CDR1 and CDR2 (germline): SGHRS, YFSETQ. V was clipped by 3 bases and J by 6 bases; unmatched bases: 9. The CDR3 runs to 15 residues. The CDR3 nucleotides are TGCGCCAGCAGCTGGGGAGACAGGGGGTCGGATGGCTACACCTTC. Translation: CASSWGDRGSDGYTF.

The rearrangement joins TRBV6-5 to TRBJ2-1, with 12 bases aligning to TRBD2. CDR1 and CDR2 from the germline V gene are MNHEY and SVGAGI. V shed 4 bases and J 7 bases; nucleotides not matched to a gene: 8. The CDR3 runs 16 residues. The CDR3 DNA reads as TGTGCCAGCAGTTCCCTTCTAGCGGGAGGGTGGAATGAGCAGTTCTTC. It codes for CASSSLLAGGWNEQFF.

This clone appeared a few times. The chain has TRBV30 and TRBJ2-7, with 8 bases fitting TRBD1. CDR3 size: 14 residues. The germline CDR1 and CDR2 sequences are GTSNPN and SVGIG (reference sequence). V trimming: 3 bases; J trimming: 2 bases; junction bases outside the gene matches: 6. CDR3 loop: CAWSPDREPYEQYF. The CDR3, as DNA: TGTGCCTGGAGCCCGGACAGGGAACCCTACGAGCAGTACTTC. Full variable domain (rest looked up from reference TRBV30 and TRBJ2-7): SQTIHQWPATLVQPVGSPLSLECTVEGTSNPNLYWYRQAAGRGLQLLFYSVGIGQISSEVPQNLSASRPQDRQFILSSKKLLLSDSGFYLCAWSPDREPYEQYFGPGTRLTVT.

The V call is TRBV6-6, the J call TRBJ2-7; 7 nucleotides match TRBD1. In germline, CDR1 is MNHNY, CDR2 SVGAGI (reference sequence). The CDR3 covers 16 residues. Trimming took 2 bases from V and 3 from J; bases not matched to a gene: 10. Here the CDR3 reads CASSYATGQAFYEQYF. The CDR3 nucleotides read TGTGCCAGCAGTTACGCGACAGGACAGGCATTCTACGAGCAGTACTTC.

J is TRBJ2-3 and V is TRBV30, with D unresolved. V shed 2 bases and J shed 3 bases, with 9 bases lying between them. The germline gives CDR1 GTSNPN, CDR2 SVGIG (reference sequence). The CDR3 length is 13 residues. The CDR3 region is CAWSRDWTDTQYF. In nucleotides, the CDR3 is TGTGCCTGGAGTAGAGACTGGACAGATACGCAGTATTTT.

This rearrangement joins TRBV11-2 to TRBJ2-1; 11 nucleotides line up with TRBD2. The V segment lost 3 bases and the J segment 7 bases; nucleotides outside the gene matches: 8. The CDR3 spans 16 residues. The germline CDR1 and CDR2 sequences are SGHAT and FQNNGV. The CDR3 loop is CASSFQGVAGGNEQFF. For the CDR3, the DNA is TGTGCCAGCAGCTTCCAGGGGGTAGCGGGAGGGAATGAGCAGTTCTTC.

The rearrangement links TRBV2 to TRBJ1-2; D unclear. The V gene lost 1 base and the J gene lost 5 bases, with 8 bases spanning the gap. The CDR3 runs 13 residues. CDR1 SNHLY and CDR2 FYNNEI come from the germline V gene. CDR3 residues: CASSEEPRYGYTF. For the CDR3, the DNA is TGTGCCAGCAGTGAAGAGCCGAGATATGGCTACACCTTC.

This clone is classed as medium-sized (0.01 to 0.1%). The chain uses TRBV28 and TRBJ1-6; D remains unclear. Trimming stripped 8 bases from V and 14 bases from J, with 13 bases between. This CDR3 has 11 amino acids. The germline V gene has CDR1 MDHEN and CDR2 SYDVKM. The CDR3 DNA reads TGTGCCAGCCAGGAGGAGGCTTCCCTCCACTTT. It translates to CASQEEASLHF.

CDR3 sequence reads: CASSLTGGNTEAFF. The CDR3 nucleotides are TGTGCCAGCAGCCTAACCGGAGGGAACACTGAAGCTTTCTTT. V is TRBV3-1 (or the pseudogene TRBV3-2) and J is TRBJ1-1; D is uncertain. CDR1 is LGHDT and CDR2 is YNNKEL in the germline V gene (reference sequence). V dropped 4 bases and J dropped 1 base, with 10 bases sitting between them. The CDR3 sequence is 14 residues long.

The chain employs TRBV18 and TRBJ1-1; D call uncertain. This CDR3 comprises 15 residues. The germline V and J ends were trimmed by 0 bases and 1 base, with 9 bases remaining between them. CDR1 is KGHSH, CDR2 LQKENI, per germline. The CDR3 sequence is CASSPPASKNTEAFF. The DNA for the CDR3 is TGTGCCAGCTCACCACCAGCGTCCAAGAACACTGAAGCTTTCTTT.

This clone was counted once. The chain links TRBV18 to TRBJ1-2; a weak D match, TRBD1 (6 bases). V dropped 3 bases and J dropped 10 bases, with 21 bases sitting between them. Germline loops: CDR1 KGHSH, CDR2 LQKENI. The CDR3 has 15 amino acids. The CDR3 loop is CASSPNRGIKVDYTF. CDR3 bases: TGTGCCAGCTCACCGAATAGGGGGATCAAGGTGGACTACACCTTC.

The table lists this clone with a few counts. CDR3 bases: TGTGCCAGTACCCATACAGGGAACTATGGCTACACCTTC. Protein: CASTHTGNYGYTF. This sequence joins TRBV19 and TRBJ1-2; TRBD1 is a possible D gene (6 bases). V lost 7 bases to trimming and J lost 2 bases, with 11 bases between them. CDR1 is LNHDA and CDR2 is SQIVND in the germline V gene (reference sequence). The CDR3 covers 13 residues.

The V and J genes are TRBV3-1 (or the pseudogene TRBV3-2) and TRBJ2-7, with TRBD2 matching over 8 bases. With V trimmed by 4 bases and J by 3 bases, 2 bases remained unmatched. CDR1 and CDR2 from the germline V gene are LGHDT and YNNKEL (reference sequence). This CDR3 has 13 residues. In DNA form, the CDR3 reads TGTGCCAGCAGCCGCGCGGGAGGCTACGAGCAGTACTTC. Its protein is CASSRAGGYEQYF.